This T cell receptor (beta chain) was captured by sequencing in a study of blood T cell repertoires in COVID-19. Study background: Acute-phase and convalescent COVID-19 samples originated in the United States, Italy and Spain. From T cells, B-cell-depleted T cells, or PBMCs came the material, which was cDNA or gDNA.

Enrollment of patients from Seattle took place during active infection, with longitudinal follow-up. Germline V gene lookup returns CDR1 MNHNY and CDR2 SVGAGI (reference sequence). The V gene lost 0 bases and the J gene lost 5 bases, with 5 bases spanning the gap. This CDR3 has 13 residues. Original methodology: Amplified reference gene primers provided the basis for estimating nucleated cell counts. Sequenced by immunoSEQ multiplex PCR; TCRdb stores in-frame clones only, minus some. V and J calls and clone size are as listed in that table; D and trimming were resolved from the DNA. Of 410,000 or so clones listed, about 88% are singletons.

The source of this sequence is a woman aged 40-49 years with COVID-19, enrolled during active disease. The J gene is TRBJ2-1, the V gene TRBV6-6; D is perhaps TRBD1 (5 bases). Input material: peripheral blood. In nucleotides, the CDR3 is TGTGCCAGCAGTTACTCGGACAACAATGAGCAGTTCTTC. Encoded protein: CASSYSDNNEQFF.